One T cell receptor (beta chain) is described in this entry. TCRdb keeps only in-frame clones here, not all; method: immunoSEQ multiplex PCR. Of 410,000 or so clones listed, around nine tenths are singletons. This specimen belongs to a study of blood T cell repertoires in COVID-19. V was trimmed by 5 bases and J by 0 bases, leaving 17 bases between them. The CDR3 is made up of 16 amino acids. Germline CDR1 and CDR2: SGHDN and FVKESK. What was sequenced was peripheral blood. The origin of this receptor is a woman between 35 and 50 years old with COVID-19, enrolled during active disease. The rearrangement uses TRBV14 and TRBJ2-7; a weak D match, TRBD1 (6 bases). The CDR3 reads CASSFRGGTFSYEQYF. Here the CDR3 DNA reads TGTGCCAGCAGCTTCAGGGGCGGAACTTTCTCCTACGAGCAGTACTTC.